This TCR beta chain appears in the sequencing data of a study of blood T cell repertoires in COVID-19. For the study at large: Italy, Spain and the United States were the sources of the convalescent and acute COVID-19 samples. PBMCs, B-cell-depleted T cells, or T cells were the source of the cDNA or gDNA that made up the material.

Libraries were prepared by immunoSEQ multiplex PCR; TCRdb keeps only in-frame clonotypes and omits some of them. This table has 100,000 to 150,000 clones, roughly four fifths appearing once. Patients at the Seattle site were enrolled during active infection and followed longitudinally. The germline V gene encodes CDR1 MNHEY and CDR2 SVGEGT. This CDR3 has 15 amino acids. Trimming removed 2 bases at V and 3 bases at J, with 14 bases between. The V gene is TRBV6-2 or TRBV6-3, the J gene TRBJ2-7, with a possible D match to TRBD2 (5 bases). Sequences were obtained from peripheral blood. The TCR originated in a man older than 75 with COVID-19, enrolled during active disease. The CDR3 nucleotides read TGTGCCAGCAGTTACGGCGGAGGAGCCTTCTACGAGCAGTACTTC. Its translation is CASSYGGGAFYEQYF.